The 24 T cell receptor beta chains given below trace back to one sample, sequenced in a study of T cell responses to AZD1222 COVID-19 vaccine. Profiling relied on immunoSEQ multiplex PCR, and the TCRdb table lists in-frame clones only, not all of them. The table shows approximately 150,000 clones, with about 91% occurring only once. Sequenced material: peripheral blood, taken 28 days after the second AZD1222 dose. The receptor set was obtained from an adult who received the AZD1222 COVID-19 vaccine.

Here the CDR3 DNA reads TGTGCCAGCAGCCAACGGGACAGGGTGGACACTGAAGCTTTCTTT. The encoded protein is CASSQRDRVDTEAFF. The chain recombines TRBV3-1 (or the pseudogene TRBV3-2) with TRBJ1-1; TRBD1 matches at 9 bases. The CDR3 is made up of 15 amino acids. Germline assignment: CDR1 LGHDT and CDR2 YNNKEL (reference sequence). Trimming took 2 bases from V and 3 from J; bases not matched to a gene: 4.

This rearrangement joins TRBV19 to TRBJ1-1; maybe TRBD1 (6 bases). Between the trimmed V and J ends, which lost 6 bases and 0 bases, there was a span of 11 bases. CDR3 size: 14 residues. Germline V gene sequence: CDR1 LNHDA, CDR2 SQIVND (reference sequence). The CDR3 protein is CASSLGTLNTEAFF. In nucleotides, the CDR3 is TGTGCCAGTAGCCTAGGGACACTGAACACTGAAGCTTTCTTT.

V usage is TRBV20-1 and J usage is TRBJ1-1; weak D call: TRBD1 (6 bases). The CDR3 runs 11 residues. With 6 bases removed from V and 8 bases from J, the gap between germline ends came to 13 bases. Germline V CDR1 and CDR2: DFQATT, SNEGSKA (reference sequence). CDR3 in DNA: TGCAGTGCGGCACGGGGGGCAGAAGCTTTCTTT. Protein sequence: CSAARGAEAFF.

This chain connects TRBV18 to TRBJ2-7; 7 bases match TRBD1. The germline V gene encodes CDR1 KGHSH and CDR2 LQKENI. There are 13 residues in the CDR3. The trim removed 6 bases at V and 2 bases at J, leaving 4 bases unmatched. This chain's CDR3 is CASSRDRTYEQYV. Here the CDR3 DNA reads TGTGCCAGCTCCCGGGACAGAACCTACGAGCAGTACGTC.

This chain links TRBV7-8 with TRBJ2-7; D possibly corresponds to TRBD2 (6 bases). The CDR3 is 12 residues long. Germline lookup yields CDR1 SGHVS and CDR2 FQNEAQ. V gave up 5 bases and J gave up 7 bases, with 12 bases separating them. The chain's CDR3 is CASSDAGYEQYF. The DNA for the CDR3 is TGTGCCAGCAGCGACGCGGGATATGAGCAGTACTTC.

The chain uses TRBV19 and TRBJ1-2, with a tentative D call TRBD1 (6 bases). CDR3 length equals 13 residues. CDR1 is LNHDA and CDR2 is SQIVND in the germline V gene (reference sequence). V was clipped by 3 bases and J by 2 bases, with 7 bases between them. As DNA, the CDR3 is TGTGCCAGTAGTATCGACAGGAACTATGGCTACACCTTC. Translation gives CASSIDRNYGYTF.

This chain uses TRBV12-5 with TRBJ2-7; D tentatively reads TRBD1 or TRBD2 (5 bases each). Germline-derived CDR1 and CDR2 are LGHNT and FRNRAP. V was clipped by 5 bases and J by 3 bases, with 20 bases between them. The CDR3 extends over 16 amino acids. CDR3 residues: CASGPRGGQVNYEQYV. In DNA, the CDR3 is TGTGCTAGTGGTCCCCGGGGCGGTCAGGTGAACTACGAGCAGTACGTC.

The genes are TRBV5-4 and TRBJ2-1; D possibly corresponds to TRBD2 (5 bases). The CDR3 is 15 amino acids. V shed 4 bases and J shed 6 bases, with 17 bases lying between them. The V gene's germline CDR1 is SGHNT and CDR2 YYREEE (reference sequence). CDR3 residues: CASSPGLEHRNEQFF. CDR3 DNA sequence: TGTGCCAGCAGCCCTGGACTGGAACATCGCAATGAGCAGTTCTTC.

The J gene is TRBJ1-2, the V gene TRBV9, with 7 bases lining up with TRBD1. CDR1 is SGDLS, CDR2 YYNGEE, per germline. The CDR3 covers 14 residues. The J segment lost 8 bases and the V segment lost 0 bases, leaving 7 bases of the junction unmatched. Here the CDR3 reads CASSVGQGWRGYTF. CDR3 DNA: TGTGCCAGCAGCGTAGGACAGGGTTGGCGGGGCTACACCTTC.

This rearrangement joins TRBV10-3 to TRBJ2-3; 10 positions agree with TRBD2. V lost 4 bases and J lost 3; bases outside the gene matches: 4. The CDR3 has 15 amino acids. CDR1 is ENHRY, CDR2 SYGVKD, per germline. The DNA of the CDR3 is TGTGCCATCAGTGCCATTAGCGGGAGGACAGATACGCAGTATTTT. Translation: CAISAISGRTDTQYF.

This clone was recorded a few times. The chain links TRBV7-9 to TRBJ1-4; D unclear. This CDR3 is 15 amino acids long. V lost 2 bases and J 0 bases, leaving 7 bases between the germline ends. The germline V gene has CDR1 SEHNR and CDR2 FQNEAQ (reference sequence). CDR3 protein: CASSLSYSTNEKLFF. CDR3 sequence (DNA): TGTGCCAGCAGCTTATCGTACTCAACTAATGAAAAACTGTTTTTT. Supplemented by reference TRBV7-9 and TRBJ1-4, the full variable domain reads DTGVSQNPRHKITKRGQNVTFRCDPISEHNRLYWYRQTLGQGPEFLTYFQNEAQLEKSRLLSDRFSAERPKGSFSTLEIQRTEQGDSAMYLCASSLSYSTNEKLFFGSGTQLSVL.

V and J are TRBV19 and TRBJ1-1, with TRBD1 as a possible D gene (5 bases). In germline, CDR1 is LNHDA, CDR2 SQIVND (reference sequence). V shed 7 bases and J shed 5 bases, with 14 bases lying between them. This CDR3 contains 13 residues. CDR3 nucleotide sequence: TGTGCCAGTAAGTTGGGGGTTGGGACTGAAGCTTTCTTT. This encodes CASKLGVGTEAFF.

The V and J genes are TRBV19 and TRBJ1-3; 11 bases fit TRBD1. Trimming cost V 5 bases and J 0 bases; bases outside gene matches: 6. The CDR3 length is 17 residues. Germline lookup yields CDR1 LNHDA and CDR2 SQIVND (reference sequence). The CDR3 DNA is TGTGCCAGTAGTCCGGGGACAGGGGGATACTCTGGAAACACCATATATTTT. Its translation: CASSPGTGGYSGNTIYF. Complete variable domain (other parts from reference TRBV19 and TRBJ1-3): DGGITQSPKYLFRKEGQNVTLSCEQNLNHDAMYWYRQDPGQGLRLIYYSQIVNDFQKGDIAEGYSVSREKKESFPLTVTSAQKNPTAFYLCASSPGTGGYSGNTIYFGEGSWLTVV.

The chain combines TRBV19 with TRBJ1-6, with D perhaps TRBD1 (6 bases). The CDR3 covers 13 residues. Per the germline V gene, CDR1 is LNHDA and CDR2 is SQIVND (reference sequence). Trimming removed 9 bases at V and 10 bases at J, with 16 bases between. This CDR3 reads CASHGQGYSPLHF. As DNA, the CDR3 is TGTGCCAGCCACGGGCAGGGGTACTCACCCCTCCACTTT.

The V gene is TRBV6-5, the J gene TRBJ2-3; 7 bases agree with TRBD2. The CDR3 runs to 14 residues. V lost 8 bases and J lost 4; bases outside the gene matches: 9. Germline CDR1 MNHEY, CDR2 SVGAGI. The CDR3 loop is CASSPLAAADTQYF. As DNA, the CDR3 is TGTGCCAGCTCTCCTCTAGCGGCGGCAGATACGCAGTATTTT.

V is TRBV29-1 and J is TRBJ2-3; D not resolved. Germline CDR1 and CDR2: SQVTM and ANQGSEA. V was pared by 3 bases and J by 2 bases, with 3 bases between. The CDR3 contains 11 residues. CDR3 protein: CSVDSTDTQYF. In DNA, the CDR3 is TGCAGCGTTGACTCCACAGATACGCAGTATTTT.

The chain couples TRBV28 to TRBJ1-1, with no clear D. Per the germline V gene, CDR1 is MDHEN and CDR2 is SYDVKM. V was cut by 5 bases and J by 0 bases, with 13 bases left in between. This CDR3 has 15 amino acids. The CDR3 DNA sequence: TGTGCCAGCAGTCCCCAGCCCGGGATGAACACTGAAGCTTTCTTT. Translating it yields CASSPQPGMNTEAFF.

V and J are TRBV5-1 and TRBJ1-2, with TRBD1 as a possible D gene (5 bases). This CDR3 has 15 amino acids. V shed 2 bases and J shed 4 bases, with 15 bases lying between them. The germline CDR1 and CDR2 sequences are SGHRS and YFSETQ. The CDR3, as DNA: TGCGCCAGCAGCTTATTACAACGGAGGGGCTATGGCTACACCTTC. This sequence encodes CASSLLQRRGYGYTF.

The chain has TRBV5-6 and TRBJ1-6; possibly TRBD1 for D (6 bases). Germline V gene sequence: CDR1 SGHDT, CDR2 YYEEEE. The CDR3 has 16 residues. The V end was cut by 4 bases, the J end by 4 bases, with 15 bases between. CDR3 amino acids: CASSQAQGGYNSPLHF. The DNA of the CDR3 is TGTGCCAGCAGCCAGGCCCAAGGGGGTTATAATTCACCCCTCCACTTT.

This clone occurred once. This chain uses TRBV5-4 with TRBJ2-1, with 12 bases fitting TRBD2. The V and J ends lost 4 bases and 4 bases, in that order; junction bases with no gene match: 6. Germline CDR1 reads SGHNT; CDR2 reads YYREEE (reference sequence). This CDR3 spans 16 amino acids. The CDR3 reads CASSRQGLAGYNEQFF. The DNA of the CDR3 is TGTGCCAGCAGCCGCCAGGGACTAGCGGGTTACAATGAGCAGTTCTTC.

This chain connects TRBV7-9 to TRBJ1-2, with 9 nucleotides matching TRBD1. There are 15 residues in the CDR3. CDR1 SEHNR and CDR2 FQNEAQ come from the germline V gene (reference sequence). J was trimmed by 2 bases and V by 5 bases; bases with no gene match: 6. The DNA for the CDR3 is TGTGCCAGCAGCCCCCCGGGACAGGGAAACTATGGCTACACCTTC. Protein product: CASSPPGQGNYGYTF.

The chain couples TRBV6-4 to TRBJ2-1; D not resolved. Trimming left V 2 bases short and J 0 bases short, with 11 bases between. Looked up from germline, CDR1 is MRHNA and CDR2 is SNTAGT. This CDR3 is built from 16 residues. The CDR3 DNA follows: TGTGCCAGCAGTGACGTGGCCTCCAGCTCCTACAATGAGCAGTTCTTC. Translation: CASSDVASSSYNEQFF.

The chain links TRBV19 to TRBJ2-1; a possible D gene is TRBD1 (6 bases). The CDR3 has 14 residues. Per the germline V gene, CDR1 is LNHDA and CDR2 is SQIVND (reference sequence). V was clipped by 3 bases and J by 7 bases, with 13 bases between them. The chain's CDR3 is CASSIRSRGNEQFF. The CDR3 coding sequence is TGTGCCAGTAGTATCCGATCCAGGGGAAATGAGCAGTTCTTC. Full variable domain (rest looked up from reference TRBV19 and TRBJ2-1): DGGITQSPKYLFRKEGQNVTLSCEQNLNHDAMYWYRQDPGQGLRLIYYSQIVNDFQKGDIAEGYSVSREKKESFPLTVTSAQKNPTAFYLCASSIRSRGNEQFFGPGTRLTVL.

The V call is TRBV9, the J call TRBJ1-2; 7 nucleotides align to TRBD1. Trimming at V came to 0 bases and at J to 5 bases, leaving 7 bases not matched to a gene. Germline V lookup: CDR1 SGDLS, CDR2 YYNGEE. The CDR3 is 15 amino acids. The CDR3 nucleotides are TGTGCCAGCAGCGTAGCTCGGACAGGTCTTTATGGCTACACCTTC. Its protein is CASSVARTGLYGYTF. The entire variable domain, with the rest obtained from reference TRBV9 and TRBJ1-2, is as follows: DSGVTQTPKHLITATGQRVTLRCSPRSGDLSVYWYQQSLDQGLQFLIQYYNGEERAKGNILERFSAQQFPDLHSELNLSSLELGDSALYFCASSVARTGLYGYTFGSGTRLTVV.